One T cell receptor beta chain is described in this entry. The germline V and J ends were trimmed by 3 bases and 8 bases, with 14 bases remaining between them. Germline V lookup: CDR1 MGHRA, CDR2 YSYEKL. The CDR3 totals 14 residues. The sample comes from a study of shared clonotypes between healthy human individuals. Assay runs were performed at deep level. Using immunoSEQ multiplex PCR, the repertoire was profiled, and TCRdb retains in-frame clones only, with some absent. The sample shows 2 million to 2.5 million clones, approximately 95% of them seen only once. Healthy HIV-negative adults without recent acute infections or vaccinations served as donors.

This chain uses TRBV4-1 with TRBJ2-1; D is unclear. The source material was naive CD4+ T cells sorted from blood. Subset meaning: CD45RA+ positively selected. The receptor's source is a man aged 18 to 35 in good health. This CDR3 reads CASSHAQPPYEQFF. The CDR3 nucleotides read TGCGCCAGCAGCCATGCACAACCCCCCTATGAGCAGTTCTTC.